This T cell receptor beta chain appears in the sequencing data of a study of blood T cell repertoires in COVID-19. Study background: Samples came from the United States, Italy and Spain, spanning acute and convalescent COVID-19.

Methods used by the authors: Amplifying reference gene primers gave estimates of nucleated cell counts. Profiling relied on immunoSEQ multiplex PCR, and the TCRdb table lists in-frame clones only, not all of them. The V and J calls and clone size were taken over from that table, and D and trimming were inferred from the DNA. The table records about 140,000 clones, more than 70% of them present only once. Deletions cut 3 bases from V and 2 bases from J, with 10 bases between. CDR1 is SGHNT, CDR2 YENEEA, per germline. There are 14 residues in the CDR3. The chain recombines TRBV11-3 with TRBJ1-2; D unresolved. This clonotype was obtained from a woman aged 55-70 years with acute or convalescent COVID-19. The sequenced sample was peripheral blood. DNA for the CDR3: TGTGCCAGCAGCTTCGGGAGGGAGAACTATGGCTACACCTTC. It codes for CASSFGRENYGYTF.